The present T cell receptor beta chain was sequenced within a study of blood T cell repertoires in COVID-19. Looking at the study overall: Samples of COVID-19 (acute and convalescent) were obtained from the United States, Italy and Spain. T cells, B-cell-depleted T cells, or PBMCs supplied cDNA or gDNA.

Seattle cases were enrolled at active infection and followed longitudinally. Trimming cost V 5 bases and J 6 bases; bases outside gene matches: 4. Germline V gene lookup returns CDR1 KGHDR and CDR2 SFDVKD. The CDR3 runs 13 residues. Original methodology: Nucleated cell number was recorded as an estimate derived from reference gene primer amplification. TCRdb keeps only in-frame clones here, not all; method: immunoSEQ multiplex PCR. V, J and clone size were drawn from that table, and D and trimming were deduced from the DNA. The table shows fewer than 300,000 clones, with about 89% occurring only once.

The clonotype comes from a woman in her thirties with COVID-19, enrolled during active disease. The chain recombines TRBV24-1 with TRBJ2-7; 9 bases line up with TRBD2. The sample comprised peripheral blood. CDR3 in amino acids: CATSAGGRAEQYF. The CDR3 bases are TGTGCCACCAGTGCTGGCGGGAGGGCCGAGCAGTACTTC.